The 29 T cell receptor beta chains below were found in one sample sequenced in a study of blood T cell repertoires in COVID-19 (dated by TCRdb to 2018 to 2021). The method was the immunoSEQ multiplex PCR assay. Not all clones reach the TCRdb copy of this immuneACCESS table, which keeps in-frame sequences only. Checked studies attribute under half of the gap to unresolved V genes and leave the rest unexplained. This sample has 150,000 to 200,000 clones in its table, and around 84% of those were observed once. The ten largest account for approximately 7% of the sample. The material sequenced was peripheral blood. Receptors were obtained from a man aged 45-60 years with active or convalescent COVID-19.

This rearrangement joins TRBV2 to TRBJ2-7; tentatively, D is TRBD1 (5 bases). V lost 6 bases, J lost 6 bases, and 15 bases lay in between. Germline loops: CDR1 SNHLY, CDR2 FYNNEI. The CDR3 totals 13 residues. CDR3 loop: CASRPPGRGEQYF. The CDR3 DNA reads TGTGCCAGCAGACCCCCAGGAAGGGGCGAGCAGTACTTC.

The V call is TRBV11-2, the J call TRBJ2-7; D unclear. The CDR3 totals 15 residues. Looked up from germline, CDR1 is SGHAT and CDR2 is FQNNGV. Trimming removed 5 bases at V and 0 bases at J, with 14 bases between. CDR3 in amino acids: CASSPPGLSSYEQYF. CDR3 in DNA: TGTGCCAGCAGCCCCCCGGGTCTCAGCTCCTACGAGCAGTACTTC.

The V call is TRBV9, the J call TRBJ2-2; TRBD2 matches at 13 bases. The CDR3 runs to 18 residues. Germline trimming cut 3 bases from V and 0 bases from J; bases unmatched to any gene: 5. Germline lookup yields CDR1 SGDLS and CDR2 YYNGEE. This CDR3 is CASSARLAGGTNTGELFF. CDR3 bases: TGTGCCAGCAGCGCCCGACTAGCGGGGGGCACGAACACCGGGGAGCTGTTTTTT.

The rearrangement links TRBV9 to TRBJ1-1; tentative D call: TRBD1 (5 bases). Trimming removed 0 bases at V and 3 bases at J, with 9 bases between. The CDR3 totals 14 residues. Per germline, CDR1 SGDLS and CDR2 YYNGEE. CDR3 protein: CASSVAARDTEAFF. CDR3 DNA sequence: TGTGCCAGCAGCGTAGCGGCCAGGGACACTGAAGCTTTCTTT.

J is TRBJ2-1 and V is TRBV15, with D perhaps matching TRBD1 (6 bases). The germline V gene encodes CDR1 LNHNV and CDR2 YYDKDF (reference sequence). The CDR3 is 18 amino acids. V was trimmed by 0 bases and J by 5 bases, leaving 20 bases between them. CDR3 sequence reads: CATSRDLAGASSDNEQFF. The CDR3 DNA sequence: TGTGCCACCAGCAGAGATCTGGCAGGGGCCTCCTCAGACAATGAGCAGTTCTTC.

This clone was seen once. This chain links TRBV24-1 with TRBJ2-7; D may be TRBD1 (5 bases). Trimming cost V 4 bases and J 6 bases, with 9 bases left between them. This CDR3 has 12 residues. Germline CDR1 and CDR2: KGHDR and SFDVKD. The DNA for the CDR3 is TGTGCCACCAGTGAGCAGGGAATCGAGCAGTACTTC. Translation: CATSEQGIEQYF.

This clone was detected ten times or more. The chain is built from TRBV21-1 and TRBJ2-2; the tabulated D call, TRBD2, remains unverified against the DNA. TRBV21-1 has pseudogene status. The CDR3 loop spans 20 amino acids. The CDR3 DNA follows: TGTGCCAGCAGCACCTACCGGGACTCGCGGGGGGGTGGGGTCACCGGGGAGCTGTTTTTT. It specifies CASSTYRDSRGGGVTGELFF.

The chain has TRBV24-1 and TRBJ2-5, with TRBD2 identical over 7 bases. CDR3 length: 14 amino acids. Germline V lookup: CDR1 KGHDR, CDR2 SFDVKD. Germline trimming cut 9 bases from V and 5 bases from J; bases unmatched to any gene: 11. The CDR3 bases are TGTGCCACCGCGGGGGACGCGGTTTTTGAGACCCAGTACTTC. As protein: CATAGDAVFETQYF.

The genes are TRBV7-2 and TRBJ1-5, with D possibly TRBD1 on 6 matching bases. The germline V gene has CDR1 SGHTA and CDR2 FQGNSA. The CDR3 spans 17 residues. V lost 3 bases to trimming and J lost 1 base, with 16 bases between them. The CDR3 region is CASSFGNRVLSNQPQHF. The CDR3 coding sequence is TGTGCCAGCAGCTTCGGGAACAGGGTCCTAAGCAATCAGCCCCAGCATTTT.

The chain links TRBV5-8 to TRBJ2-5; no clear D gene. Between the trimmed V and J ends, which lost 2 bases and 13 bases, there was a span of 15 bases. Germline CDR1 SGHTS, CDR2 YDEGEE. The CDR3 extends over 12 amino acids. The CDR3 DNA follows: TGTGCCAGCAGCTTCCACGCTCCTGCGTTGTACTTC. This sequence encodes CASSFHAPALYF.

The chain combines TRBV27 with TRBJ2-3, with 9 bases aligning to TRBD2. Germline CDR1 is MNHEY and CDR2 is SMNVEV (reference sequence). V was clipped by 6 bases and J by 6 bases; unmatched bases: 13. This CDR3 region has 16 residues. The CDR3 region is CASSVKRHSGGDTQYF. The CDR3 nucleotides read TGTGCCAGCAGCGTAAAAAGACACAGCGGGGGGGATACGCAGTATTTT.

This rearrangement joins TRBV27 to TRBJ1-6; 8 bases are shared with TRBD1. The V and J ends lost 2 bases and 0 bases, in that order; junction bases with no gene match: 9. Germline assignment: CDR1 MNHEY and CDR2 SMNVEV (reference sequence). CDR3 size: 19 residues. The CDR3 region is CASSLGLPTGVSYNSPLHF. DNA of the CDR3: TGTGCCAGCAGTTTAGGTCTACCGACAGGGGTCTCCTATAATTCACCCCTCCACTTT.

CDR3 protein: CASSTSYHEQYF. CDR3 nucleotides: TGTGCCAGCAGTACTTCCTACCACGAGCAGTACTTC. The chain couples TRBV6-6 to TRBJ2-7; D is ambiguous. Germline assignment: CDR1 MNHNY and CDR2 SVGAGI (reference sequence). V was clipped by 5 bases and J by 5 bases, with 10 bases between them. The CDR3 covers 12 residues.

V and J are TRBV7-2 and TRBJ1-1; a possible D gene is TRBD1 (5 bases). CDR3 size: 16 residues. CDR1 is SGHTA, CDR2 FQGNSA, per germline. V lost 2 bases to trimming and J lost 0 bases, with 13 bases between them. The CDR3 nucleotides read TGTGCCAGCAGCTTAAGTACAGGTAAAATGAACACTGAAGCTTTCTTT. Translating it yields CASSLSTGKMNTEAFF.

This chain connects TRBV15 to TRBJ2-7; 9 positions agree with TRBD1. V gave up 0 bases and J gave up 6 bases; unmatched junction bases: 9. The CDR3 is made up of 16 amino acids. The germline V gene has CDR1 LNHNV and CDR2 YYDKDF (reference sequence). As DNA, the CDR3 is TGTGCCACCAGCAGAGAACAGAACAGGGGGCCCGCCGAGCAGTACTTC. Translating gives CATSREQNRGPAEQYF.

The genes are TRBV11-3 and TRBJ1-1; TRBD1 is a possible D gene (6 bases). Looked up from germline, CDR1 is SGHNT and CDR2 is YENEEA. Trimming took off 3 bases at V and 6 bases at J, with 14 bases between the two ends. CDR3 length equals 14 residues. The CDR3 loop is CASSFGQIIPEAFF. The CDR3 DNA is TGTGCCAGCAGCTTTGGACAGATCATCCCTGAAGCTTTCTTT.

Only one count was recorded for this clone. V and J are TRBV6-2 or TRBV6-3 and TRBJ1-1; TRBD1 might be the D (5 bases). Trimming removed 1 base from V and 5 bases from J, with 17 bases in between. There are 16 residues in the CDR3. Germline values: CDR1 MNHEY, CDR2 SVGEGT. DNA for the CDR3: TGTGCCAGCAGTTACTATGGGCAGGGAAAGGGGACTGAAGCTTTCTTT. Residues: CASSYYGQGKGTEAFF.

The V and J genes are TRBV20-1 and TRBJ1-2, with D unclear. Germline CDR1 is DFQATT and CDR2 is SNEGSKA (reference sequence). The CDR3 totals 11 residues. V lost 2 bases and J lost 2, with 3 bases in between. CDR3 sequence reads: CSARPNYGYTF. The CDR3 coding sequence is TGCAGTGCTAGACCGAACTATGGCTACACCTTC.

The chain has TRBV3-1 (or the pseudogene TRBV3-2) and TRBJ1-5; TRBD1 matches at 11 bases. The CDR3 runs to 15 residues. Germline CDR1 LGHDT, CDR2 YNNKEL (reference sequence). After removal of 4 bases from V and 7 bases from J, the junction contained 6 bases not matched to a gene. The CDR3 DNA sequence: TGTGCCAGCAGCCCTGGACAGGGGGCCTGGCAGCCCCAGCATTTT. As protein: CASSPGQGAWQPQHF.

The V gene is TRBV5-5, the J gene TRBJ2-7; TRBD2 agrees at 14 bases. The CDR3 consists of 16 residues. The ends lost 2 bases at V and 5 bases at J; junction bases unmatched: 6. In germline, CDR1 is SGHKS, CDR2 YYEKEE (reference sequence). CDR3 loop: CASSLGPGLAGDEQYF. The CDR3 coding sequence is TGTGCCAGCAGCTTAGGTCCGGGACTAGCGGGAGACGAGCAGTACTTC.

The gene calls are TRBV29-1 and TRBJ1-2; TRBD1 aligns across 9 bases. Germline loops: CDR1 SQVTM, CDR2 ANQGSEA. V gave up 5 bases and J gave up 0 bases; unmatched junction bases: 4. CDR3 length: 14 amino acids. This chain's CDR3 is CSVPTGGANYGYTF. CDR3 nucleotide sequence: TGCAGCGTTCCGACAGGGGGGGCTAACTATGGCTACACCTTC. Full variable domain (remainder filled in from reference TRBV29-1 and TRBJ1-2): SAVISQKPSRDICQRGTSLTIQCQVDSQVTMMFWYRQQPGQSLTLIATANQGSEATYESGFVIDKFPISRPNLTFSTLTVSNMSPEDSSIYLCSVPTGGANYGYTFGSGTRLTVV.

The chain recombines TRBV3-1 (or the pseudogene TRBV3-2) with TRBJ2-1; a possible D gene is TRBD2 (5 bases). Trimming took 2 bases from V and 1 from J, leaving 15 bases between them. CDR3 length: 17 amino acids. In germline, CDR1 is LGHDT, CDR2 YNNKEL (reference sequence). DNA for the CDR3: TGTGCCAGCAGCCAATCTTTTACCTGGGAGTCCTACAATGAGCAGTTCTTC. Translated, it gives CASSQSFTWESYNEQFF.

The chain has TRBV7-2 and TRBJ2-7; the D gene is possibly TRBD1 (6 bases). The CDR3 consists of 14 residues. Germline V lookup: CDR1 SGHTA, CDR2 FQGNSA. V gave up 5 bases and J gave up 3 bases, with 14 bases separating them. The CDR3, as DNA: TGTGCCAGCAGCCCAAGGGGGTCCTACTACGAGCAGTACTTC. It translates to CASSPRGSYYEQYF.

The chain combines TRBV10-3 with TRBJ1-6; possibly TRBD1 for D (6 bases). Germline V CDR1 and CDR2: ENHRY, SYGVKD. Trimming left V 10 bases short and J 15 bases short, with 13 bases between. The CDR3 is 10 residues long. The CDR3 loop reads CATRGQILHF. The DNA of the CDR3 is TGTGCCACCAGGGGACAAATCCTCCACTTT.

This chain joins TRBV6-2 or TRBV6-3 and TRBJ1-2; D uncertain. Deletions cut 4 bases from V and 0 bases from J, with 3 bases between. CDR3 length: 12 residues. The V gene's germline CDR1 is MNHEY and CDR2 SVGEGT. The CDR3 sequence is CASSSSNYGYTF. DNA for the CDR3: TGTGCCAGCAGTTCGTCTAACTATGGCTACACCTTC.

The J gene is TRBJ2-7, the V gene TRBV5-1, with D possibly TRBD2 on 6 matching bases. The V and J ends lost 0 bases and 0 bases respectively, with 10 bases between them. CDR1 and CDR2 from the germline V gene are SGHRS and YFSETQ. The CDR3 has 15 residues. The CDR3 coding sequence is TGCGCCAGCAGCTTGGAAGGGGACTTCTCCTACGAGCAGTACTTC. Its protein product is CASSLEGDFSYEQYF.

The chain employs TRBV30 and TRBJ1-2, with 8 nucleotides matching TRBD1. The CDR3 spans 12 residues. Trimming took 6 bases from V and 4 from J; bases not matched to a gene: 4. Per the germline V gene, CDR1 is GTSNPN and CDR2 is SVGIG (reference sequence). Here the CDR3 DNA reads TGTGCCTGTTCGGACAGGGTCTATGGCTACACCTTC. Its protein product is CACSDRVYGYTF.

The CDR3 nucleotides are TGTGCCAGCAGCGGACCGGGACAGGGGACAGATACGCAGTATTTT. Protein product: CASSGPGQGTDTQYF. The rearrangement uses TRBV7-2 and TRBJ2-3; 10 nucleotides agree with TRBD1. Unmatched junction bases numbered 5, after V lost 5 bases and J lost 3 bases. The CDR3 runs to 15 residues. CDR1 is SGHTA, CDR2 FQGNSA, per germline.

This clone came up once. The rearrangement links TRBV19 to TRBJ1-2; D possibly corresponds to TRBD1 (6 bases). Deletions cut 5 bases from V and 2 bases from J, with 12 bases between. The CDR3 has 14 residues. Germline loops: CDR1 LNHDA, CDR2 SQIVND (reference sequence). The CDR3 loop is CASSLTGGNYGYTF. In DNA, the CDR3 is TGTGCCAGTAGTTTGACAGGCGGGAACTATGGCTACACCTTC. Full variable domain (remainder filled in from reference TRBV19 and TRBJ1-2): DGGITQSPKYLFRKEGQNVTLSCEQNLNHDAMYWYRQDPGQGLRLIYYSQIVNDFQKGDIAEGYSVSREKKESFPLTVTSAQKNPTAFYLCASSLTGGNYGYTFGSGTRLTVV.